These 5 T cell receptor beta chains were sequenced from one sample in a study of CD8 T cells in Susac syndrome. A quantity of about 0.45 to 1 ug RNA underwent reverse transcription using random hexamers. Via MiXCR, TCRdb re-called the immunoSEQ multiplex PCR reads, giving one row per CDR3 protein. The sample lists around 200,000 distinct CDR3 sequences; about 95% were seen once. The sample comprised CD4+ T cells from PBMCs. Receptors were obtained from a human donor in good health.

The chain is built from TRBV29-1 and TRBJ1-2, with 7 nucleotides matching TRBD1. Germline V lookup: CDR1 SQVTM, CDR2 ANQGSEA. Trimming removed 2 bases from V and 8 bases from J; junction bases left unmatched: 5. This CDR3 has 12 amino acids. The CDR3 DNA follows: TGCAGCGTTGAAAAGGGGGCAGGGGGCTACACCTTC. This codes for CSVEKGAGGYTF. Full variable domain (outside the CDR3, taken from reference TRBV29-1 and TRBJ1-2): SAVISQKPSRDICQRGTSLTIQCQVDSQVTMMFWYRQQPGQSLTLIATANQGSEATYESGFVIDKFPISRPNLTFSTLTVSNMSPEDSSIYLCSVEKGAGGYTFGSGTRLTVV.

The rearrangement uses TRBV24-1 and TRBJ1-5, with D possibly TRBD1 on 5 matching bases. Germline values: CDR1 KGHDR, CDR2 SFDVKD. Trimming removed 5 bases from V and 5 bases from J, with 9 bases in between. The CDR3 consists of 13 residues. The CDR3, as DNA: TGTGCCACCAGTGCGGGGGAGGATCAGCCCCAGCATTTT. This translates into CATSAGEDQPQHF.

CDR3 bases: TGTGCCAGTAGCGTCGGGGAGCGGGGGGGCGGAGATACGCAGTATTTT. This codes for CASSVGERGGGDTQYF. The chain joins TRBV19 to TRBJ2-3; 10 nucleotides align to TRBD2. The length of the CDR3 is 16 residues. V lost 6 bases to trimming and J lost 5 bases; unmatched junction nucleotides: 11. The V gene's germline CDR1 is LNHDA and CDR2 SQIVND (reference sequence).

The J gene is TRBJ2-7, the V gene TRBV4-1; 8 nucleotides agree with TRBD1. This CDR3 has 15 amino acids. Trimming took 1 base from V and 7 from J; bases not matched to a gene: 9. Germline CDR1 and CDR2: MGHRA and YSYEKL. The CDR3 loop is CASSQVRTGPKEQYF. DNA for the CDR3: TGCGCCAGCAGCCAAGTCCGGACAGGGCCGAAAGAGCAGTACTTC.

The V gene is TRBV3-1, the J gene TRBJ1-2; D is uncertain. This CDR3 spans 14 amino acids. Trimming stripped 0 bases from V and 7 bases from J, with 12 bases between. Looked up from germline, CDR1 is LGHDT and CDR2 is YNNKEL (reference sequence). In DNA, the CDR3 is TGTGCCAGCAGCCAAGATCGAGAGGGCCTTGGCTACACCTTC. Translation: CASSQDREGLGYTF.